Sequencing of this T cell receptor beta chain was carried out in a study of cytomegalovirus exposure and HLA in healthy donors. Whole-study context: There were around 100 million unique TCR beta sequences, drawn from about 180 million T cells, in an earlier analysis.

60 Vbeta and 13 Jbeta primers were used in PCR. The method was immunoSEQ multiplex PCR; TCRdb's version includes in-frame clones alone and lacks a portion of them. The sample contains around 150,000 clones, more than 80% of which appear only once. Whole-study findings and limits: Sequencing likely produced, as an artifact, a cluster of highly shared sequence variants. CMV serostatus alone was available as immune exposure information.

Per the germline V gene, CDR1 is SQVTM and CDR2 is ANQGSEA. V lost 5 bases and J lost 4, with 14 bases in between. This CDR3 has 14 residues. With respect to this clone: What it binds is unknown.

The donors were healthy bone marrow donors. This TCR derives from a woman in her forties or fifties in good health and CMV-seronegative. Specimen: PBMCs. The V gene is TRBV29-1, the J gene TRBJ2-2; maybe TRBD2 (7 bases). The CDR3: CSVFGGPGTGELFF. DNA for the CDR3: TGCAGCGTTTTCGGGGGGCCGGGCACCGGGGAGCTGTTTTTT.